This passage covers 27 T cell receptor beta chains from one sample sequenced in a study of T cell responses to AZD1222 COVID-19 vaccine. The protocol was immunoSEQ multiplex PCR, while the TCRdb copy is restricted to in-frame clones and leaves out a portion. The sample lists about 140,000 clones; 85% to 95% were seen once. The material was peripheral blood, obtained after recovery from COVID-19. These receptors all come from an adult who had recovered from COVID-19.

This clone has only a few counts. The J gene is TRBJ2-3, the V gene TRBV15; D is unresolved. CDR1 is LNHNV, CDR2 YYDKDF, per germline (reference sequence). The CDR3 length is 16 residues. Trimming left V 1 base short and J 2 bases short, with 13 bases between. The CDR3 here is CATSRGATLNTDTQYF. The CDR3 bases are TGTGCCACCAGCAGAGGAGCGACTCTAAACACAGATACGCAGTATTTT.

The V call is TRBV6-5, the J call TRBJ2-1, with 9 bases matching TRBD2. Germline CDR1 reads MNHEY; CDR2 reads SVGAGI. With 8 bases clipped from V and 7 bases from J, the junction kept 12 bases outside the gene matches. The CDR3 has 15 amino acids. CDR3 bases: TGTGCCAGCCGCACCACATTAGCGGGAGTTAATGAGCAGTTCTTC. Residues: CASRTTLAGVNEQFF.

The rearrangement joins TRBV27 to TRBJ2-7, with TRBD1 matching over 8 bases. V was clipped by 5 bases and J by 8 bases; unmatched bases: 5. Germline V gives CDR1 MNHEY, CDR2 SMNVEV (reference sequence). The CDR3 consists of 12 residues. DNA of the CDR3: TGTGCCAGCAGTCAGAGACAGGGGAAGCAGTACTTC. Its translation: CASSQRQGKQYF.

The chain uses TRBV7-2 and TRBJ1-5; TRBD1 matches 8 bases. The CDR3 runs to 15 residues. Germline V CDR1 and CDR2: SGHTA, FQGNSA. With V trimmed by 4 bases and J by 6 bases, 8 bases remained unmatched. The CDR3 is CASSSGQGSTQPQHF. Written as DNA, the CDR3 is TGTGCCAGCAGCTCCGGACAGGGATCGACTCAGCCCCAGCATTTT.

The CDR3 coding sequence is TGTGCCAGCAGCCTCGGGACTCCGAACACTGAAGCTTTCTTT. It is translated as CASSLGTPNTEAFF. The chain recombines TRBV11-1 with TRBJ1-1; perhaps TRBD1 as D (5 bases). The germline V gene encodes CDR1 SGHAT and CDR2 FQDESV (reference sequence). V lost 5 bases and J lost 1, with 11 bases in between. The CDR3 has 14 amino acids.

The CDR3 here is CAWSVTGSSGNTIYF. CDR3 sequence (DNA): TGTGCCTGGAGTGTTACAGGGAGCTCTGGAAACACCATATATTTT. V and J are TRBV30 and TRBJ1-3, with a weak D call TRBD1 (6 bases). The CDR3 extends over 15 amino acids. Germline V gives CDR1 GTSNPN, CDR2 SVGIG (reference sequence). Trimming took off 0 bases at V and 0 bases at J, with 9 bases between the two ends.

V gene TRBV19 combines with J gene TRBJ2-2; D unclear. Germline V lookup: CDR1 LNHDA, CDR2 SQIVND (reference sequence). V lost 6 bases and J 3 bases, leaving 14 bases between the germline ends. The CDR3 spans 15 residues. For the CDR3, the DNA is TGTGCCAGTAGCGACCCCCAACGGGACACCGGGGAGCTGTTTTTT. Its translation: CASSDPQRDTGELFF.

The rearrangement uses TRBV5-1 and TRBJ1-5; 8 positions match TRBD1. With V trimmed by 0 bases and J by 5 bases, 1 base remained unmatched. Germline V gene sequence: CDR1 SGHRS, CDR2 YFSETQ. The CDR3 has 14 residues. The CDR3: CASSLETGDQPQHF. CDR3 bases: TGCGCCAGCAGCTTGGAGACAGGGGATCAGCCCCAGCATTTT. Filled out from reference TRBV5-1 and TRBJ1-5, the complete variable domain reads KAGVTQTPRYLIKTRGQQVTLSCSPISGHRSVSWYQQTPGQGLQFLFEYFSETQRNKGNFPGRFSGRQFSNSRSEMNVSTLELGDSALYLCASSLETGDQPQHFGDGTRLSIL.

The rearrangement links TRBV5-1 to TRBJ2-3, with D hard to call. Germline V gene data show CDR1 as SGHRS and CDR2 as YFSETQ. The length of the CDR3 is 14 residues. V was clipped by 0 bases and J by 4 bases, with 9 bases between them. The CDR3 spells CASSLAPSPDTQYF. The DNA for the CDR3 is TGCGCCAGCAGCTTGGCCCCTTCGCCAGATACGCAGTATTTT.

J is TRBJ2-5 and V is TRBV3-1 (or the pseudogene TRBV3-2), with TRBD1 identical over 8 bases. V gave up 4 bases and J gave up 4 bases; unmatched junction bases: 11. The germline V gene encodes CDR1 LGHDT and CDR2 YNNKEL (reference sequence). The CDR3 spans 16 residues. The CDR3 loop reads CASSPRAGQGRETQYF. The CDR3 bases are TGTGCCAGCAGCCCCCGCGCCGGACAGGGAAGAGAGACCCAGTACTTC.

CDR3 in DNA: TGTGCCAGCAACCGGGTAAATGAAAAACTGTTTTTT. It is translated as CASNRVNEKLFF. V gene TRBV2 combines with J gene TRBJ1-4, with D hard to call. CDR1 is SNHLY, CDR2 FYNNEI, per germline. This CDR3 spans 12 amino acids. The germline V and J ends were trimmed by 7 bases and 5 bases, with 8 bases remaining between them.

This clone occurred a few times. This rearrangement joins TRBV4-1 to TRBJ2-7, with 7 nucleotides matching TRBD1. The CDR3 is 14 residues long. The germline gives CDR1 MGHRA, CDR2 YSYEKL. Trimming at V came to 4 bases and at J to 2 bases, leaving 5 bases not matched to a gene. The CDR3 nucleotides read TGCGCCAGCAGCCTCCGGGACAGTGCCTACGAGCAGTACTTC. Translation gives CASSLRDSAYEQYF.

This clone was detected once. The chain uses TRBV4-1 and TRBJ2-1; either TRBD1 or TRBD2 may supply D (5 bases each). V lost 5 bases, J lost 5 bases, and 22 bases lay in between. From germline, CDR1 is MGHRA and CDR2 YSYEKL. The CDR3 is 17 residues long. CDR3 in amino acids: CASSAPGTGPHNNEQFF. The CDR3, as DNA: TGCGCCAGCAGCGCCCCCGGCACGGGACCCCACAACAATGAGCAGTTCTTC.

V usage is TRBV28 and J usage is TRBJ2-7; maybe TRBD1 (5 bases). CDR3 length: 15 residues. Per germline, CDR1 MDHEN and CDR2 SYDVKM. V shed 5 bases and J shed 1 base, with 15 bases lying between them. CDR3 in amino acids: CASSGRVRESYEQYF. The CDR3 bases are TGTGCCAGCAGTGGCCGTGTCAGGGAATCCTACGAGCAGTACTTC.

The rearrangement joins TRBV6-9 to TRBJ2-3; TRBD2 aligns across 7 bases. V lost 2 bases, J lost 5 bases, and 7 bases stayed unmatched. The CDR3 has 15 amino acids. The germline V gene encodes CDR1 MNHGY and CDR2 SVAAGI. As DNA, the CDR3 is TGTGCCAGCAGTTATGGGGGGAGGGGAGTAGATACGCAGTATTTT. It translates to CASSYGGRGVDTQYF.

J is TRBJ1-1 and V is TRBV12-3 or TRBV12-4; D possibly corresponds to TRBD1 (5 bases). This CDR3 is built from 13 residues. Trimming pared 6 bases from V and 1 base from J, leaving 9 bases between. CDR3 amino acids: CASRIQANTEAFF. The CDR3 coding sequence is TGTGCCAGCAGGATACAGGCGAACACTGAAGCTTTCTTT.

This clone appeared a single time. The rearrangement joins TRBV15 to TRBJ2-7; D not certain. The CDR3 length is 13 residues. V was shortened by 0 bases and J by 6 bases, with 9 bases between the two germline ends. The germline V gene has CDR1 LNHNV and CDR2 YYDKDF (reference sequence). CDR3 loop: CATSRDRWGEQYF. CDR3 in DNA: TGTGCCACCAGCAGAGATCGCTGGGGCGAGCAGTACTTC.

The chain recombines TRBV28 with TRBJ2-1, with TRBD2 as a possible D gene (6 bases). The ends were cut back, 3 bases at V and 4 bases at J, with 13 bases in the middle. Germline CDR1 MDHEN, CDR2 SYDVKM. CDR3 length equals 15 residues. This chain's CDR3 is CASSFASAGYNEQFF. The CDR3 nucleotides are TGTGCCAGCAGTTTTGCTAGCGCCGGATACAATGAGCAGTTCTTC. The full variable domain, rest sourced from reference TRBV28 and TRBJ2-1, is DVKVTQSSRYLVKRTGEKVFLECVQDMDHENMFWYRQDPGLGLRLIYFSYDVKMKEKGDIPEGYSVSREKKERFSLILESASTNQTSMYLCASSFASAGYNEQFFGPGTRLTVL.

V and J are TRBV7-9 and TRBJ1-1; D remains ambiguous. Trimming removed 5 bases at V and 3 bases at J, with 13 bases between. The V gene's germline CDR1 is SEHNR and CDR2 FQNEAQ (reference sequence). This CDR3 is built from 14 residues. The DNA for the CDR3 is TGTGCCAGCAGCCCACCTCGTGGATACACTGAAGCTTTCTTT. Translated, it gives CASSPPRGYTEAFF.

This chain links TRBV28 with TRBJ2-1; D gene unclear. The CDR3 loop spans 17 amino acids. V lost 6 bases, J lost 4 bases, and 22 bases lay in between. Germline V gene data show CDR1 as MDHEN and CDR2 as SYDVKM. The CDR3 nucleotides are TGTGCCAGCAGCCCTAACCCCTCTCGTTTAGTATACAATGAGCAGTTCTTC. Translated: CASSPNPSRLVYNEQFF.

This chain uses TRBV28 with TRBJ2-2; 10 bases are shared with TRBD1. Trimming cost V 5 bases and J 1 base; bases outside gene matches: 10. CDR1 is MDHEN, CDR2 SYDVKM, per germline. CDR3 length equals 18 residues. The chain's CDR3 is CASSITGTGERNTGELFF. Here the CDR3 DNA reads TGTGCCAGCAGTATAACCGGGACAGGGGAACGGAACACCGGGGAGCTGTTTTTT.

The V and J genes are TRBV10-1 and TRBJ1-1; D perhaps matches TRBD1 (6 bases). The CDR3 is made up of 12 amino acids. The V gene's germline CDR1 is WNHNN and CDR2 SYGVQD (reference sequence). V was cut by 3 bases and J by 11 bases, with 13 bases left in between. This CDR3 reads CASSDGGPIAFF. The CDR3 bases are TGCGCCAGCAGTGATGGGGGCCCGATTGCTTTCTTT.

This chain links TRBV9 with TRBJ2-1, with D tentatively TRBD1 (6 bases). Germline lookup yields CDR1 SGDLS and CDR2 YYNGEE. Trimming cost V 7 bases and J 7 bases, with 21 bases left between them. This CDR3 is built from 15 residues. The CDR3, as DNA: TGTGCCAGCGCGACAAAGGCGCAGGGGCTGAATGAGCAGTTCTTC. This sequence encodes CASATKAQGLNEQFF.

The genes are TRBV11-1 and TRBJ1-3; D remains unclear. V was cut by 2 bases and J by 3 bases, with 2 bases left in between. The CDR3 has 12 amino acids. The germline V gene encodes CDR1 SGHAT and CDR2 FQDESV (reference sequence). CDR3 DNA: TGTGCCAGCAGCTTATTTGGAAACACCATATATTTT. Translating gives CASSLFGNTIYF.

Regarding this clone: The junction differs from germline at one of its ends, possibly a read error. The chain has TRBV14 and TRBJ1-1, with 7 bases fitting TRBD1. The germline V gene has CDR1 SGHDN and CDR2 FVKESK. The CDR3 runs to 13 residues. Here the CDR3 reads CASSQQTGIAPVF. In DNA, the CDR3 is TGTGCCAGCAGCCAGCAGACAGGGATCGCCCCGGTCTTT.

This chain links TRBV10-3 with TRBJ2-5, with D possibly TRBD2 on 7 matching bases. In germline, CDR1 is ENHRY, CDR2 SYGVKD. Deletions cut 10 bases from V and 3 bases from J, with 15 bases between. CDR3 length: 13 residues. CDR3 sequence reads: CATNRGAEETQYF. The CDR3, as DNA: TGTGCCACCAACCGGGGGGCGGAAGAGACCCAGTACTTC.

The rearrangement joins TRBV19 to TRBJ1-6; 7 bases are a match to TRBD1. Losses at the gene ends were 3 bases for V and 6 bases for J; bases not matched to a gene: 5. CDR1 is LNHDA, CDR2 SQIVND, per germline (reference sequence). The CDR3 contains 15 residues. The CDR3 is CASSIGQGGNSPLHF. The CDR3 DNA reads as TGTGCCAGTAGTATTGGCCAGGGGGGTAATTCACCCCTCCACTTT.